Given below is one TCR beta chain in context. The table came from immunoSEQ multiplex PCR; TCRdb's copy has only in-frame clones and leaves some out. Of 130,000 to 150,000 clones in the sample, roughly 77% were seen once. This entry belongs to a study of blood T cell repertoires in COVID-19. Study background: Italy, Spain and the United States were the sources of the convalescent and acute COVID-19 samples.

CDR1 is MNHEY and CDR2 is SVGAGI in the germline V gene. The CDR3 is 13 amino acids. This receptor was taken from a woman between 65 and 79 years old with COVID-19, enrolled during active disease. The chain uses TRBV6-5 and TRBJ1-4; D unclear. Sequences were obtained from peripheral blood. CDR3 sequence: CATTVATNEKLFF. The CDR3 DNA reads TGTGCGACGACTGTGGCCACTAATGAAAAACTGTTTTTT.